This passage covers 22 T cell receptor beta chains from one sample sequenced in a study of persistence of HIV-infected CD4 T cells. Nonspecific anti-CD3/anti-CD28 bead stimulation represents the broad CD4+ T cell repertoire. CD4+ T cells upregulating both CD40 ligand and CD69 were sorted as responding cells. This was the immunoSEQ version 4 assay in survey mode. The repertoire was sequenced with immunoSEQ multiplex PCR; TCRdb's copy has only in-frame clones and lacks some. The sample has some 45,000 clones, 88% seen once. These receptors have no known antigen. The sequencing here drew on CD4+ T cells sorted from PBMCs after 18-hour stimulation, taken from a patient who received antiretroviral therapy. The receptors stem from an adult woman with HIV who was CMV-seropositive.

This chain links TRBV2 with TRBJ2-1, with TRBD1 matching over 7 bases. The germline gives CDR1 SNHLY, CDR2 FYNNEI. V was pared by 6 bases and J by 7 bases, with 9 bases of the junction left unmatched. The CDR3 extends over 14 amino acids. CDR3 sequence: CASRSPNRGNEQFF. CDR3 coding DNA: TGTGCCAGCAGGAGCCCCAACAGGGGTAATGAGCAGTTCTTC.

J is TRBJ2-5 and V is TRBV10-1; D is unresolved. V lost 3 bases and J lost 5, with 4 bases in between. The CDR3 loop spans 11 amino acids. Germline V lookup: CDR1 WNHNN, CDR2 SYGVQD (reference sequence). The CDR3 is CASSDWETQYF. The DNA of the CDR3 is TGCGCCAGCAGTGACTGGGAGACCCAGTACTTC.

The gene calls are TRBV27 and TRBJ2-3; D may correspond to TRBD1 or TRBD2 (6 bases each). V was trimmed by 2 bases and J by 6 bases, leaving 9 bases between them. This CDR3 region has 13 residues. Germline CDR1 reads MNHEY; CDR2 reads SMNVEV (reference sequence). The chain's CDR3 is CASSLVGGDTQYF. DNA for the CDR3: TGTGCCAGCAGTTTAGTGGGGGGCGATACGCAGTATTTT.

The genes are TRBV13 and TRBJ2-5; 7 positions match TRBD2. V was pared by 4 bases and J by 3 bases, with 2 bases of the junction left unmatched. This CDR3 is built from 13 residues. Germline CDR1 reads PRHDT; CDR2 reads FYEKMQ (reference sequence). The CDR3: CASSYTSEETQYF. The CDR3 nucleotides read TGTGCCAGCAGCTATACTAGCGAAGAGACCCAGTACTTC.

The rearrangement joins TRBV5-1 to TRBJ1-1, with 10 bases aligning to TRBD1. V lost 0 bases and J lost 6; bases outside the gene matches: 8. This CDR3 region has 16 residues. Germline CDR1 is SGHRS and CDR2 is YFSETQ. The CDR3 nucleotides are TGCGCCAGCAGCTTGGCACGACAGGGGGCATATTCTGAAGCTTTCTTT. It codes for CASSLARQGAYSEAFF. The entire variable domain, with the rest obtained from reference TRBV5-1 and TRBJ1-1, is as follows: KAGVTQTPRYLIKTRGQQVTLSCSPISGHRSVSWYQQTPGQGLQFLFEYFSETQRNKGNFPGRFSGRQFSNSRSEMNVSTLELGDSALYLCASSLARQGAYSEAFFGQGTRLTVV.

This rearrangement joins TRBV18 to TRBJ1-1; D gene ambiguous. CDR3 length: 15 residues. Between the trimmed V and J ends, which lost 2 bases and 5 bases, there was a span of 15 bases. Germline V lookup: CDR1 KGHSH, CDR2 LQKENI. The CDR3 bases are TGTGCCAGCTCACCAGATGCGGCGGGAGGAACTGAAGCTTTCTTT. Amino acids: CASSPDAAGGTEAFF.

The chain employs TRBV5-1 and TRBJ2-1; D remains ambiguous. The V end was cut by 4 bases, the J end by 5 bases, with 13 bases between. The germline V gene encodes CDR1 SGHRS and CDR2 YFSETQ. This CDR3 comprises 14 residues. CDR3 sequence: CASSRTGDHNEQFF. The CDR3 region has the DNA TGCGCCAGCAGCCGGACGGGTGATCACAATGAGCAGTTCTTC.

This clone has only one observation. The chain is built from TRBV6-5 and TRBJ2-7; a weak D match, TRBD2 (6 bases). Trimming removed 6 bases from V and 0 bases from J, with 6 bases in between. CDR3 length equals 12 residues. Germline V lookup: CDR1 MNHEY, CDR2 SVGAGI. The CDR3 DNA follows: TGTGCCAGCAGGGAGGGCTCCTACGAGCAGTACTTC. Protein sequence: CASREGSYEQYF.

V gene TRBV3-1 (or the pseudogene TRBV3-2) combines with J gene TRBJ2-3; D is undetermined. Deletions cut 1 base from V and 0 bases from J, with 5 bases between. CDR1 and CDR2 (germline): LGHDT, YNNKEL (reference sequence). The CDR3 length is 14 residues. Here the CDR3 reads CASSQGPSTDTQYF. The CDR3 bases are TGTGCCAGCAGCCAAGGGCCGAGCACAGATACGCAGTATTTT.

This sequence joins TRBV2 and TRBJ2-2; no clear D. Germline values: CDR1 SNHLY, CDR2 FYNNEI. The CDR3 has 15 residues. V was shortened by 0 bases and J by 0 bases, with 5 bases between the two germline ends. CDR3 sequence reads: CASSEAFANTGELFF. CDR3 in DNA: TGTGCCAGCAGTGAAGCCTTCGCGAACACCGGGGAGCTGTTTTTT. Supplemented by reference TRBV2 and TRBJ2-2, the full variable domain reads EPEVTQTPSHQVTQMGQEVILRCVPISNHLYFYWYRQILGQKVEFLVSFYNNEISEKSEIFDDQFSVERPDGSNFTLKIRSTKLEDSAMYFCASSEAFANTGELFFGEGSRLTVL.

The CDR3 nucleotides are TGTGCCAGCAGCCCTCTGAGGGCCAACGTCCTGACTTTC. It translates to CASSPLRANVLTF. The chain has TRBV11-3 and TRBJ2-6, with D hard to call. The germline V and J ends were trimmed by 5 bases and 5 bases, with 7 bases remaining between them. Germline CDR1 and CDR2: SGHNT and YENEEA. This CDR3 is 13 amino acids long. The complete variable domain, with remaining parts taken from reference TRBV11-3 and TRBJ2-6, reads EAGVVQSPRYKIIEKKQPVAFWCNPISGHNTLYWYLQNLGQGPELLIRYENEEAVDDSQLPKDRFSAERLKGVDSTLKIQPAELGDSAVYLCASSPLRANVLTFGAGSRLTVL.

V usage is TRBV3-1 (or the pseudogene TRBV3-2) and J usage is TRBJ2-7; the match to TRBD2 covers 9 bases. CDR1 is LGHDT and CDR2 is YNNKEL in the germline V gene (reference sequence). J was trimmed by 7 bases and V by 1 base; bases with no gene match: 5. This CDR3 region has 14 residues. The CDR3 DNA reads TGTGCCAGCAGCCAAGGGCTAGCGGGGAGGGAGCAGTACTTC. Translating gives CASSQGLAGREQYF.

The chain links TRBV3-1 (or the pseudogene TRBV3-2) to TRBJ2-7, with 9 bases matching TRBD1. The germline gives CDR1 LGHDT, CDR2 YNNKEL (reference sequence). Trimming cost V 4 bases and J 6 bases; bases outside gene matches: 13. This CDR3 spans 16 amino acids. The CDR3 region has the DNA TGTGCCAGCAGCCGGATGTGGGGACAGGGTTACCTCGAGCAGTACTTC. Protein sequence: CASSRMWGQGYLEQYF.

The rearrangement joins TRBV30 to TRBJ1-6; D unclear. Germline lookup yields CDR1 GTSNPN and CDR2 SVGIG (reference sequence). V lost 0 bases and J 7 bases, leaving 13 bases between the germline ends. The CDR3 runs to 15 residues. CDR3 sequence reads: CAWSVRRGRNSPLHF. The CDR3 nucleotides are TGTGCCTGGAGTGTACGTCGGGGTAGGAATTCACCCCTCCACTTT.

Here the CDR3 reads CASSAQGPGTTEAFF. Here the CDR3 DNA reads TGTGCCAGCTCAGCGCAGGGGCCGGGGACCACTGAAGCTTTCTTT. The chain combines TRBV18 with TRBJ1-1; tentatively, D is TRBD1 (6 bases). With 5 bases removed from V and 4 bases from J, the gap between germline ends came to 17 bases. This CDR3 has 15 amino acids. CDR1 and CDR2 (germline): KGHSH, LQKENI.

This clone was picked up one time. The chain carries TRBV9 and TRBJ1-1; D is uncertain. Germline V lookup: CDR1 SGDLS, CDR2 YYNGEE. Trimming stripped 2 bases from V and 1 base from J, with 12 bases between. CDR3 size: 15 residues. CDR3 coding DNA: TGTGCCAGCAGCGTCAGGAACTTGGGGAACACTGAAGCTTTCTTT. It translates to CASSVRNLGNTEAFF. Based on the CDR3 plus reference TRBV9 and TRBJ1-1, the full variable domain is DSGVTQTPKHLITATGQRVTLRCSPRSGDLSVYWYQQSLDQGLQFLIQYYNGEERAKGNILERFSAQQFPDLHSELNLSSLELGDSALYFCASSVRNLGNTEAFFGQGTRLTVV.

This clone was found once. CDR3 in DNA: TGTGCCAGCAGCTTAGGACTAGCGGGGGGGGAGCAGTTCTTC. It yields the protein CASSLGLAGGEQFF. This chain joins TRBV7-9 and TRBJ2-1; TRBD2 matches 14 bases. Germline assignment: CDR1 SEHNR and CDR2 FQNEAQ (reference sequence). The V and J ends lost 1 base and 10 bases, in that order; junction bases with no gene match: 0. The CDR3 extends over 14 amino acids.

This clone was recorded once. The chain is built from TRBV7-9 and TRBJ2-3, with 9 bases fitting TRBD2. In germline, CDR1 is SEHNR, CDR2 FQNEAQ (reference sequence). V trimming: 1 base; J trimming: 5 bases; junction bases outside the gene matches: 10. CDR3 length equals 17 residues. CDR3 loop: CASSLGAAGGPVDTQYF. In DNA, the CDR3 is TGTGCCAGCAGCTTAGGTGCTGCGGGGGGGCCTGTAGATACGCAGTATTTT.

This chain joins TRBV18 and TRBJ1-1; D is ambiguous. CDR3 size: 12 residues. The V gene lost 3 bases and the J gene lost 6 bases, with 8 bases spanning the gap. Germline V gene data show CDR1 as KGHSH and CDR2 as LQKENI. In nucleotides, the CDR3 is TGTGCCAGCTCACCGTTGACGTCTGAAGCTTTCTTT. The encoded protein is CASSPLTSEAFF.

This sequence joins TRBV2 and TRBJ1-2; tentative D call: TRBD1 (5 bases). V was cut by 10 bases and J by 2 bases, with 17 bases left in between. The CDR3 is made up of 14 amino acids. Germline V lookup: CDR1 SNHLY, CDR2 FYNNEI. As DNA, the CDR3 is TGTGCCACGGGGACCGACCTGGCGAACTATGGCTACACCTTC. Amino acids: CATGTDLANYGYTF.

This chain connects TRBV7-3 to TRBJ1-1; a possible D gene is TRBD1 (6 bases). Germline CDR1 and CDR2: SGHTA and FQGTGA. This CDR3 is 13 amino acids long. Trimming cost V 5 bases and J 5 bases, with 12 bases left between them. CDR3 DNA: TGTGCCAGCAGCCGAACAGGGAGGACTGAAGCTTTCTTT. This codes for CASSRTGRTEAFF.

This rearrangement joins TRBV7-2 to TRBJ2-7, with 9 bases matching TRBD1. This CDR3 has 18 residues. The ends lost 1 base at V and 3 bases at J; junction bases unmatched: 13. CDR1 and CDR2 from the germline V gene are SGHTA and FQGNSA. The CDR3 sequence is CASSLVSLGQGIVYEQYF. DNA for the CDR3: TGTGCCAGCAGCTTAGTATCCCTGGGACAGGGTATAGTCTACGAGCAGTACTTC.